A single sample gave rise to the 23 T cell receptor beta chains below, sequenced in a study of cytomegalovirus exposure and HLA in healthy donors. The study ran its PCR with 60 Vbeta and 13 Jbeta primers. Repertoires were generated with immunoSEQ multiplex PCR, while TCRdb's copy carries only in-frame clones and drops some. Of around 140,000 clones in the sample, around 80% are singletons; the top ten hold 2.5% to 3.5%. Sequencing input: PBMCs. Receptor source: a female donor in good health and CMV-seronegative.

As concerns this clone: Its ends do not fully match the called genes, so a read error is possible. The chain employs TRBV7-9 and TRBJ1-5; no clear D gene. This CDR3 is 14 amino acids long. Looked up from germline, CDR1 is SEHNR and CDR2 is FQNEAQ (reference sequence). DNA for the CDR3: TGTTCCAGCAGCTTAGGAGGTAGCAATCAGCCCCAGCATTTT. It specifies CSSSLGGSNQPQHF.

The chain has TRBV6-5 and TRBJ2-2, with no clear D. This CDR3 has 16 amino acids. Germline V CDR1 and CDR2: MNHEY, SVGAGI. V gave up 4 bases and J gave up 8 bases, with 20 bases separating them. CDR3 amino acids: CASSFTSPLLTGELFF. In nucleotides, the CDR3 is TGTGCCAGCAGTTTTACGTCCCCCCTGCTTACTGGGGAGCTGTTTTTT.

The chain uses TRBV10-3 and TRBJ2-2, with TRBD2 identical over 11 bases. The CDR3 extends over 16 amino acids. Germline CDR1 is ENHRY and CDR2 is SYGVKD. V lost 10 bases and J lost 5; bases outside the gene matches: 12. CDR3 residues: CATALLAGVGTGELFF. The CDR3 nucleotides are TGTGCCACGGCACTACTAGCGGGAGTAGGTACCGGGGAGCTGTTTTTT.

The chain carries TRBV2 and TRBJ1-2, with a weak D call TRBD1 (5 bases). Germline assignment: CDR1 SNHLY and CDR2 FYNNEI. The CDR3 consists of 17 residues. The V end lost 2 bases, the J end lost 4 bases, and 20 bases lay between the germline ends. The CDR3 nucleotides are TGTGCCAGCAGTGAATTACTCCCCGGCACAACAGGCTATGGCTACACCTTC. It translates to CASSELLPGTTGYGYTF.

This CDR3 is CAREGRGEGAFF. CDR3 in DNA: TGTGCCAGGGAAGGGAGGGGAGAGGGGGCTTTCTTT. The genes are TRBV21-1 and TRBJ1-1. TRBV21-1 is a recognized pseudogene. The CDR3 is 12 residues long.

The CDR3 is CAWSVRDIDQPQHF. The CDR3 nucleotides are TGTGCCTGGAGTGTCCGGGACATAGATCAGCCCCAGCATTTT. This chain uses TRBV30 with TRBJ1-5; D perhaps matches TRBD1 (6 bases). The CDR3 loop spans 14 amino acids. The germline V and J ends were trimmed by 0 bases and 5 bases, with 11 bases remaining between them. Germline V lookup: CDR1 GTSNPN, CDR2 SVGIG (reference sequence).

The rearrangement links TRBV7-9 to TRBJ1-5; D ambiguous. This CDR3 region has 12 residues. The V end was cut by 4 bases, the J end by 9 bases, with 10 bases between. The germline gives CDR1 SEHNR, CDR2 FQNEAQ (reference sequence). The CDR3 nucleotides are TGTGCCAGCAGCTCCGGAGCATGGCCCCAGCATTTT. This encodes CASSSGAWPQHF.

The V gene is TRBV28, the J gene TRBJ2-6; 7 bases fit TRBD1. The germline V gene encodes CDR1 MDHEN and CDR2 SYDVKM. After removal of 5 bases from V and 0 bases from J, the junction contained 10 bases not matched to a gene. The CDR3 has 18 amino acids. CDR3 sequence: CASSNRGLSFSGANVLTF. CDR3 in DNA: TGTGCCAGCAGTAACAGGGGTCTTTCCTTCTCTGGGGCCAACGTCCTGACTTTC. The full variable domain, completed using reference TRBV28 and TRBJ2-6, is DVKVTQSSRYLVKRTGEKVFLECVQDMDHENMFWYRQDPGLGLRLIYFSYDVKMKEKGDIPEGYSVSREKKERFSLILESASTNQTSMYLCASSNRGLSFSGANVLTFGAGSRLTVL.

This clone appeared once. This chain joins TRBV5-1 and TRBJ2-3; a possible D gene is TRBD2 (6 bases). Trimming cost V 4 bases and J 0 bases, with 9 bases left between them. The CDR3 extends over 14 amino acids. Germline V lookup: CDR1 SGHRS, CDR2 YFSETQ. CDR3 in amino acids: CASSITSSTDTQYF. Here the CDR3 DNA reads TGCGCCAGCAGCATAACTAGCAGCACAGATACGCAGTATTTT.

The gene calls are TRBV2 and TRBJ2-7; 10 positions agree with TRBD1. There are 16 residues in the CDR3. In germline, CDR1 is SNHLY, CDR2 FYNNEI. The trim removed 2 bases at V and 5 bases at J, leaving 9 bases unmatched. The CDR3 coding sequence is TGTGCCAGCAGTGAATTGTGGGACAGGGGCATCGACGAGCAGTACTTC. Protein: CASSELWDRGIDEQYF.

The chain carries TRBV7-2 and TRBJ1-3; the D gene is possibly TRBD1 (5 bases). CDR1 is SGHTA and CDR2 is FQGNSA in the germline V gene. V lost 6 bases to trimming and J lost 3 bases, with 12 bases between them. The CDR3 spans 14 residues. CDR3 DNA sequence: TGTGCCAGCAGTAACACAGGTTATGGAAACACCATATATTTT. Encoded protein: CASSNTGYGNTIYF.

About this clone itself: One end of the junction varies from germline; a read error may be responsible. V and J are TRBV30 and TRBJ2-3; 8 bases line up with TRBD2. Per germline, CDR1 GTSNPN and CDR2 SVGIG (reference sequence). The CDR3 has 15 amino acids. This CDR3 is CAWSGSGIGTGTQYF. For the CDR3, the DNA is TGTGCCTGGAGCGGTAGCGGGATTGGCACAGGTACGCAGTATTTT.

The rearrangement links TRBV7-3 to TRBJ2-2; D gene uncertain. Trimming pared 1 base from V and 3 bases from J, leaving 15 bases between. Germline-derived CDR1 and CDR2 are SGHTA and FQGTGA. The CDR3 consists of 17 residues. CDR3 residues: CASSLSRGLPHTGELFF. The CDR3 region has the DNA TGTGCCAGCAGCTTAAGTCGAGGTCTCCCACACACCGGGGAGCTGTTTTTT. Filled out from reference TRBV7-3 and TRBJ2-2, the complete variable domain reads GAGVSQTPSNKVTEKGKYVELRCDPISGHTALYWYRQSLGQGPEFLIYFQGTGAADDSGLPNDRFFAVRPEGSVSTLKIQRTERGDSAVYLCASSLSRGLPHTGELFFGEGSRLTVL.

V usage is TRBV6-1 and J usage is TRBJ2-3; a weak D match, TRBD1 (6 bases). The CDR3 length is 14 residues. The V gene lost 9 bases and the J gene lost 0 bases, with 13 bases spanning the gap. From germline, CDR1 is MNHNS and CDR2 SASEGT. The CDR3 protein is CASGGISSTDTQYF. CDR3 in DNA: TGTGCCAGTGGGGGCATTAGTAGCACAGATACGCAGTATTTT.

The V call is TRBV7-2, the J call TRBJ1-2, with D maybe TRBD1 (6 bases). The CDR3 has 12 residues. Trimming pared 5 bases from V and 6 bases from J, leaving 10 bases between. The germline V gene has CDR1 SGHTA and CDR2 FQGNSA. CDR3 region: CASSVGQHGYTF. CDR3 DNA sequence: TGTGCCAGCAGCGTCGGACAGCATGGCTACACCTTC.

This clone was observed a few times. J is TRBJ1-6 and V is TRBV28, with D perhaps matching TRBD1 (6 bases). The CDR3 spans 14 residues. Germline V lookup: CDR1 MDHEN, CDR2 SYDVKM. V was cut by 3 bases and J by 9 bases, with 12 bases left in between. The DNA of the CDR3 is TGTGCCAGCAGTTTTAGGGGGGGAAGTTCACCCCTCCACTTT. This gives the protein CASSFRGGSSPLHF.

This chain uses TRBV28 with TRBJ2-3; D not resolved. V gave up 3 bases and J gave up 6 bases, with 10 bases separating them. CDR3 size: 13 residues. Per the germline V gene, CDR1 is MDHEN and CDR2 is SYDVKM. CDR3 region: CASSLGRMDTQYF. CDR3 bases: TGTGCCAGCAGTTTGGGCCGAATGGATACGCAGTATTTT. The whole variable domain, filled in from reference TRBV28 and TRBJ2-3, reads DVKVTQSSRYLVKRTGEKVFLECVQDMDHENMFWYRQDPGLGLRLIYFSYDVKMKEKGDIPEGYSVSREKKERFSLILESASTNQTSMYLCASSLGRMDTQYFGPGTRLTVL.

A few counts support this clone. The chain combines TRBV9 with TRBJ2-1; 9 bases match TRBD1. The germline CDR1 and CDR2 sequences are SGDLS and YYNGEE. CDR3 length: 14 amino acids. The V segment lost 2 bases and the J segment 5 bases; nucleotides outside the gene matches: 2. The CDR3 coding sequence is TGTGCCAGCAGCGTGGACAGGGGCGACAATGAGCAGTTCTTC. Translation gives CASSVDRGDNEQFF. Looking up the rest from reference TRBV9 and TRBJ2-1 gives the full variable domain: DSGVTQTPKHLITATGQRVTLRCSPRSGDLSVYWYQQSLDQGLQFLIQYYNGEERAKGNILERFSAQQFPDLHSELNLSSLELGDSALYFCASSVDRGDNEQFFGPGTRLTVL.

V is TRBV20-1 and J is TRBJ1-1; D might be TRBD1 (5 bases). CDR1 and CDR2 from the germline V gene are DFQATT and SNEGSKA (reference sequence). V was shortened by 1 base and J by 12 bases, with 12 bases between the two germline ends. This CDR3 contains 11 residues. This chain's CDR3 is CSARGQGMSFF. Written as DNA, the CDR3 is TGCAGTGCTAGAGGGCAGGGTATGTCTTTCTTT.

The V and J genes are TRBV11-3 and TRBJ2-3, with D unclear. The germline V gene encodes CDR1 SGHNT and CDR2 YENEEA. The CDR3 loop spans 15 amino acids. Trimming shortened V by 1 base and J by 0 bases, and 8 bases separated the two germline ends. The CDR3 DNA sequence: TGTGCCAGCAGCTTAGGAGGATCTAGCACAGATACGCAGTATTTT. Translation: CASSLGGSSTDTQYF.

The chain has TRBV28 and TRBJ1-3, with no clear D. Per the germline V gene, CDR1 is MDHEN and CDR2 is SYDVKM. Trimming removed 5 bases at V and 2 bases at J, with 4 bases between. The CDR3 totals 12 residues. The CDR3 bases are TGTGCCAGCAGTCTTACTGGAAACACCATATATTTT. Its protein product is CASSLTGNTIYF.

This clone showed up just a few times. This chain joins TRBV6-5 and TRBJ1-1, with 9 bases aligning to TRBD1. Germline CDR1 reads MNHEY; CDR2 reads SVGAGI. J lost 5 bases, V lost 5 bases, and 9 bases had no gene match. CDR3 length equals 15 residues. As DNA, the CDR3 is TGTGCCAGCAGTAAAACAGGGGGCTTCGGAACTGAAGCTTTCTTT. This gives the protein CASSKTGGFGTEAFF.

This chain links TRBV5-1 with TRBJ1-2, with 10 bases matching TRBD1. V shed 2 bases and J 4 bases; nucleotides not matched to a gene: 11. This CDR3 is 17 amino acids long. The germline gives CDR1 SGHRS, CDR2 YFSETQ. CDR3 DNA sequence: TGCGCCAGCAGCTTCGGATTTGCGGACAGGGGGTCCTATGGCTACACCTTC. Protein: CASSFGFADRGSYGYTF.